The 14 T cell receptor beta chains below all came from one sample that was sequenced in a study of vaccination effects on CD4 cells after COVID-19. Sequencing used immunoSEQ multiplex PCR; TCRdb keeps in-frame clones, though not all of them. The table shows tens of thousands of clones, with over 75% occurring only once. These TCRs are of unknown antigen specificity. ViraFEST assay sequencing came after antigen-specific CD4+ T cells were expanded with viral peptide pools. Culturing for about 9 days preceded CD4+ T cell isolation. This sample comprised CD4+ T cells from PBMCs cultured with HCoV-229E spike peptides, obtained before COVID-19 vaccination. The receptor set was obtained from a human donor who received a COVID-19 vaccine.

V and J are TRBV18 and TRBJ1-3; TRBD1 matches 7 bases. This CDR3 contains 15 residues. Germline V gene data show CDR1 as KGHSH and CDR2 as LQKENI. V was pared by 5 bases and J by 0 bases, with 4 bases of the junction left unmatched. CDR3 bases: TGTGCCAGCTCATTTACAGGGGCCTCTGGAAACACCATATATTTT. Encoded protein: CASSFTGASGNTIYF.

The J gene is TRBJ2-2, the V gene TRBV5-1; tentative D call: TRBD1 (5 bases). From germline, CDR1 is SGHRS and CDR2 YFSETQ. This CDR3 region has 15 residues. The ends were cut back, 7 bases at V and 0 bases at J, with 13 bases in the middle. CDR3 sequence (DNA): TGCGCCAGCGCTGGGGCGGCCGCGAACACCGGGGAGCTGTTTTTT. Its translation: CASAGAAANTGELFF.

The CDR3: CASSQDRQKAFF. The CDR3 nucleotides are TGTGCCAGCAGCCAAGATAGGCAGAAAGCTTTCTTT. The chain uses TRBV3-1 (or the pseudogene TRBV3-2) and TRBJ1-1; D gene unclear. V shed 0 bases and J shed 9 bases, with 8 bases lying between them. CDR1 and CDR2 from the germline V gene are LGHDT and YNNKEL (reference sequence). This CDR3 has 12 residues.

The chain uses TRBV19 and TRBJ1-4; maybe TRBD1 (6 bases). The V and J ends lost 3 bases and 7 bases respectively, with 15 bases between them. From germline, CDR1 is LNHDA and CDR2 SQIVND (reference sequence). The CDR3 runs 15 residues. CDR3 sequence reads: CASSISDRQAEKLFF. The CDR3, as DNA: TGTGCCAGTAGTATCTCGGACCGACAGGCTGAAAAACTGTTTTTT.

The chain combines TRBV7-2 with TRBJ2-4, with D possibly matching TRBD1 (6 bases). V lost 1 base and J 6 bases, leaving 19 bases between the germline ends. Per germline, CDR1 SGHTA and CDR2 FQGNSA. This CDR3 comprises 17 residues. CDR3 bases: TGTGCCAGCAGCTTAGAGAGTTGGACAGAGCCAAGAAACATTCAGTACTTC. Translated: CASSLESWTEPRNIQYF.

The chain's CDR3 is CATSAAGVQAYNEQFF. CDR3 nucleotides: TGTGCCACCAGTGCCGCGGGGGTGCAGGCCTACAATGAGCAGTTCTTC. The chain is built from TRBV24-1 and TRBJ2-1, with TRBD2 matching over 7 bases. The germline CDR1 and CDR2 sequences are KGHDR and SFDVKD. Losses at the gene ends were 5 bases for V and 2 bases for J; bases not matched to a gene: 8. The CDR3 covers 16 residues.

The chain employs TRBV19 and TRBJ2-5, with a tentative D call TRBD1 (5 bases). There are 14 residues in the CDR3. V was shortened by 2 bases and J by 5 bases, with 12 bases between the two germline ends. Germline CDR1 reads LNHDA; CDR2 reads SQIVND (reference sequence). The DNA for the CDR3 is TGTGCCAGTAGTATACAGGGTAGGCAGGAGACCCAGTACTTC. This sequence encodes CASSIQGRQETQYF.

The rearrangement links TRBV5-1 to TRBJ2-3; perhaps TRBD1 as D (6 bases). V lost 4 bases and J lost 0, with 15 bases in between. This CDR3 has 16 residues. Germline CDR1 reads SGHRS; CDR2 reads YFSETQ. The CDR3 here is CASSRPGGSSTDTQYF. The CDR3 nucleotides are TGCGCCAGCAGCCGGCCTGGGGGCTCTAGCACAGATACGCAGTATTTT.

The chain's CDR3 is CASSLRQSNQPQHF. Here the CDR3 DNA reads TGTGCCAGCAGTTTGCGGCAGAGCAATCAGCCCCAGCATTTT. The genes are TRBV27 and TRBJ1-5; D gene uncertain. CDR1 is MNHEY and CDR2 is SMNVEV in the germline V gene (reference sequence). The CDR3 sequence is 14 residues long. V was trimmed by 3 bases and J by 1 base, leaving 7 bases between them.

V usage is TRBV19 and J usage is TRBJ2-7; 8 bases fit TRBD1. The CDR3 loop spans 12 amino acids. With V trimmed by 6 bases and J by 7 bases, 5 bases remained unmatched. Germline V gene lookup returns CDR1 LNHDA and CDR2 SQIVND (reference sequence). As DNA, the CDR3 is TGTGCCAGTAGAAGCAGGGGGCGTGAGCAGTACGTC. Protein product: CASRSRGREQYV.

This clone occurred a few times. This chain joins TRBV5-4 and TRBJ1-1; 7 nucleotides align to TRBD1. The CDR3 spans 14 residues. Germline CDR1 SGHNT, CDR2 YYREEE (reference sequence). V was clipped by 2 bases and J by 2 bases; unmatched bases: 3. The CDR3 bases are TGTGCCAGCAGCTTTGGGACAGCAAACACTGAAGCTTTCTTT. This gives the protein CASSFGTANTEAFF.

This clone was detected a few times. The V gene is TRBV2, the J gene TRBJ2-1, with D possibly called TRBD1 or TRBD2 (5 bases each). CDR1 is SNHLY and CDR2 is FYNNEI in the germline V gene. CDR3 length equals 15 residues. The V end was cut by 3 bases, the J end by 6 bases, with 15 bases between. CDR3 amino acids: CASSDDGTKGNEQFF. CDR3 nucleotide sequence: TGTGCCAGCAGTGATGATGGGACCAAGGGCAATGAGCAGTTCTTC.

The V and J genes are TRBV10-3 and TRBJ1-3; no clear D gene. The CDR3 is 11 amino acids. V was cut by 4 bases and J by 8 bases, with 6 bases left in between. Germline CDR1 and CDR2: ENHRY and SYGVKD. This chain's CDR3 is CAISASDTIYF. Here the CDR3 DNA reads TGTGCCATCAGTGCATCGGACACCATATATTTT.

The chain recombines TRBV2 with TRBJ2-5; D is perhaps TRBD1 (8 bases). This CDR3 has 14 amino acids. V was shortened by 6 bases and J by 4 bases, with 15 bases between the two germline ends. The germline CDR1 and CDR2 sequences are SNHLY and FYNNEI. This CDR3 reads CASSVNRGGETQYF. The CDR3, as DNA: TGTGCCAGCAGCGTTAACAGGGGGGGAGAGACCCAGTACTTC.